These T cell receptor beta chains were read from a single sample in a study of blood T cell repertoires in COVID-19. Only in-frame clones appear in the TCRdb table, and some are missing; sequencing was by immunoSEQ multiplex PCR. Of 200,000 to 300,000 clones detected, 83% appear once; the ten largest clones hold 3% to 4%. The sequenced sample consisted of PBMCs or T cells enriched from blood (not recorded which). Receptor source: a woman in her 40s who had been exposed to COVID-19. The CDR3 runs from the conserved cysteine through the conserved F or W. The order of the fields is D gene, V gene, clone size, J gene, CDR3 DNA, CDR3 protein. D genes are given only for firm matches. Clone size is given for some rows only: seen once, a few or many times, or a class if the clone is expanded.

>TRBD1|TRBV5-6|.|TRBJ2-3
TGTGCCAGCAGCCTCGACAGGGGGCGCACAGATACGCAGTATTTT
CASSLDRGRTDTQYF
>TRBD1|TRBV5-6|once|TRBJ1-3
TGTGCCAGCAGCTTTGGGGACAGGGTTTCGTACACCATATATTTT
CASSFGDRVSYTIYF
>.|TRBV5-6|.|TRBJ1-2
TGTGCCAGCAGCTTTACTGAACTCTATGGCTACACCTTC
CASSFTELYGYTF
>.|TRBV12-1|.|TRBJ1-1
TGTGCCAGCAGCTTAATCATCAGGGGGGCTTTCTTT
CASSLIIRGAFF
>.|TRBV29-1|.|TRBJ1-2
TGCAGCGCCCGCGGGGCTAACTATGGCTACACCTTC
CSARGANYGYTF
>TRBD2|TRBV6-5|.|TRBJ2-1
TGTGCCAGCACCCCCCCGCTAGCGGGGAGTAATGAGCAGTTCTTC
CASTPPLAGSNEQFF
>TRBD1|TRBV5-8|once|TRBJ2-2
TGTGCCAGCAGCGCCGGACAGGAGAGCACCGGGGAGCTGTTTTTT
CASSAGQESTGELFF
>.|TRBV5-4|.|TRBJ2-7
TGTGCCAGCAGCGGAGGGACGGGCAACTACTACGAGCAGTACTTC
CASSGGTGNYYEQYF
>.|TRBV5-1|.|TRBJ2-3
TGCGCCAGCAGCGGGGGGTTGGTCAGTTTAGATACGCAGTATTTT
CASSGGLVSLDTQYF
>.|TRBV7-6|.|TRBJ1-5
TGTGCCAGCAGCTTCGACGGGAATCAGCCCCAGCATTTT
CASSFDGNQPQHF
>TRBD1|TRBV5-6|.|TRBJ1-1
TGTGCCAGCAGCTCACCCGGCGACAGGGGGCAGGGCACTGAAGCTTTCTTT
CASSSPGDRGQGTEAFF
>TRBD1|TRBV5-6|few|TRBJ1-2
TGTGCCAGCAGCTTGAGTCGACAGGGGGACACCTTC
CASSLSRQGDTF
>.|TRBV7-9|.|TRBJ1-3
TGTGCCAGCAGCCCGAGGGGTCGGGGGAGCGTAAACACCATATATTTT
CASSPRGRGSVNTIYF
>.|TRBV4-2|.|TRBJ1-2
TGTGCCAGCAGCCAGGCCGGGACTCCGGACGGCTATGGCTACACCTTC
CASSQAGTPDGYGYTF
>TRBD1|TRBV23-1|.|TRBJ2-2
TGCGCCAGCAGTCGGGACAGGGAGTGTATAGACACCGGGGAGCTGTTTTTT
CASSRDRECIDTGELFF
>.|TRBV19|once|TRBJ1-4
TGTGCCAGTAGCCCCGGGGCCAGGGGCGAAAAACTGTTTTTT
CASSPGARGEKLFF
>.|TRBV7-2|.|TRBJ1-5
TGTGCCAGCAGCTTAGCGGGAGGGCGAGATCAGCCCCAGCATTTT
CASSLAGGRDQPQHF
>TRBD1|TRBV18|.|TRBJ1-2
TGTGCCAGCTCACCGGACAGGGTTGGCTACACCTTC
CASSPDRVGYTF
>TRBD1|TRBV18|.|TRBJ1-3
TGTGCCAGCTCATCAGCGTCCGGGACAGGGTCCTTTCTCTCTGGAAACACCATATATTTT
CASSSASGTGSFLSGNTIYF
>TRBD1|TRBV18|.|TRBJ2-6
TGTGCCAGCCCCGGGACAGGGGGCATCGGGGCCAACGTCCTGACTTTC
CASPGTGGIGANVLTF
>TRBD1|TRBV19|.|TRBJ2-3
TGTGCCACACGACAGGGGGTTACAGATACGCAGTATTTT
CATRQGVTDTQYF
>.|TRBV19|.|TRBJ2-5
TGTGCCAGTAGTATTTCAGGGGTTCCCAAAGAGACCCAGTACTTC
CASSISGVPKETQYF
>.|TRBV28|.|TRBJ1-1
TGTGCCAGCAGTGTGGAACAGTTGAACACTGAAGCTTTCTTT
CASSVEQLNTEAFF
>TRBD1|TRBV7-8|few|TRBJ1-1
TGTGCCAGCAGCTTACAGACAGGGGCGATTGAAGCTTTCTTT
CASSLQTGAIEAFF
>.|TRBV5-1|.|TRBJ2-7
TGCGCCAGCAGCCGGGAAAACGAGCAGTACTTC
CASSRENEQYF
>.|TRBV19|.|TRBJ1-4
TGTGCCAGTAGTATATTCCCGAGTACTAATGAAAAACTGTTTTTT
CASSIFPSTNEKLFF
>.|TRBV4-3|.|TRBJ1-2
TGCGCCAGCAGCCAAGTTGGGGGCGCAGAGTATGGCTACACCTTC
CASSQVGGAEYGYTF
>TRBD1|TRBV7-2|few|TRBJ1-2
TGTGCCAGCGGCGGACAGGGGGCTGGAGGCTACACCTTC
CASGGQGAGGYTF
>TRBD1|TRBV29-1|.|TRBJ1-5
TGCAGCGTTATAGGACAGGGAGGGAATCAGCCCCAGCATTTT
CSVIGQGGNQPQHF
>.|TRBV12-5|.|TRBJ1-1
TGTGCTAGTGGCCAGACAGTGAACACTGAAGCTTTCTTT
CASGQTVNTEAFF
>.|TRBV19|.|TRBJ1-2
TGTGCCAGTAGTATGCAACAGCCTCACTATGGCTACACCTTC
CASSMQQPHYGYTF
>TRBD1|TRBV13|.|TRBJ1-2
TGTGCCAGCAGACCCGGGACAGGGGGCCGGGGGTATGGCTACACCTTC
CASRPGTGGRGYGYTF
>.|TRBV24-1|.|TRBJ1-2
TGTGCCACCAGTGATGCAGGGTGGAAGAACTATGGCTACACCTTC
CATSDAGWKNYGYTF
>TRBD1|TRBV6-6|.|TRBJ1-5
TGTGCCAGCAGTTATCAGGGAGGACAGGGGAGCCAGCCCCAGCATTTT
CASSYQGGQGSQPQHF
>TRBD1|TRBV5-1|.|TRBJ1-1
TGCGCCAGCAGCCGCGGGACAGGGGGCTTGAGGAACACTGAAGCTTTCTTT
CASSRGTGGLRNTEAFF
>.|TRBV7-2|.|TRBJ1-2
TGTGCCAGCAGCCCCTGGACATCCCTAAAAGGCTATGGCTACACCTTC
CASSPWTSLKGYGYTF
>.|TRBV5-4|once|TRBJ1-6
TGTGCCAGCAGCTCAGAAATCTCGGGGGGTATGTTGGCCCTCCACTTT
CASSSEISGGMLALHF
>TRBD1|TRBV6-5|few|TRBJ2-5
TGTGCCAGCAGTTACTCGGACAGGGGGCTGGAGACCCAGTACTTC
CASSYSDRGLETQYF
>.|TRBV5-8|.|TRBJ2-1
TGTGCCAGCAGCCCAGTACAGTTCTCTCGGAATGAGCAGTTCTTC
CASSPVQFSRNEQFF
>.|TRBV7-2|.|TRBJ1-2
TGTGCCAGCAGCTTAGGGCAATCGACAAGGCCCACTAACTATGGCTACACCTTC
CASSLGQSTRPTNYGYTF
>TRBD1|TRBV19|.|TRBJ2-7
TGTGCCAGTAGTTCCTCTTCCCCCGGGACAGTCTCCTACGAGCAGTACTTC
CASSSSSPGTVSYEQYF
>.|TRBV18|few|TRBJ2-7
TGTGCCAGCTCACCACAAGAGTCACTCGTACGGGACGAGCAGTACTTC
CASSPQESLVRDEQYF
>.|TRBV11-2|.|TRBJ2-7
TGTGCCAGCAGCTTAGAGGCGGGGCACTACGAGCAGTACTTC
CASSLEAGHYEQYF
>TRBD2|TRBV10-3|.|TRBJ2-3
TGTGCCATCAGTGAGGTATTGACTAGCGGAGGCACAGATACGCAGTATTTT
CAISEVLTSGGTDTQYF
>TRBD2|TRBV5-1|.|TRBJ2-7
TGCGCCAGCAGCGGGGGGACTAGCGGCGAGCAGTACTTC
CASSGGTSGEQYF
>TRBD1|TRBV5-6|.|TRBJ2-5
TGTGCCAGCAGCTTGCTCCAGGGGGTTCGGGAGACCCAGTACTTC
CASSLLQGVRETQYF
>TRBD2|TRBV18|.|TRBJ2-1
TGTGCCAGCTCACCTCTCGGGACTAGCGTATACAATGAGCAGTTCTTC
CASSPLGTSVYNEQFF
>.|TRBV2|.|TRBJ2-3
TGTGCCAGCAGTGGACTGGGTCGGGCAGATACGCAGTATTTT
CASSGLGRADTQYF
>.|TRBV13|.|TRBJ2-7
TGTGCCAGCAGTTCTTCCTCCTACGAGCAGTACTTC
CASSSSSYEQYF
>.|TRBV28|once|TRBJ1-5
TGTGCCAGCAGCCGACAGGTGACCAATCAGCCCCAGCATTTT
CASSRQVTNQPQHF
>.|TRBV5-6|few|TRBJ1-5
TGTGCCAGCAGCTGGGGAGTGGGTGGCCGCCAGCCCCAGCATTTT
CASSWGVGGRQPQHF
>TRBD1|TRBV28|.|TRBJ2-7
TGTGCCAGCAGTTCTACAGGGGTATACGAGCAGTACTTC
CASSSTGVYEQYF
>TRBD2|TRBV7-2|.|TRBJ2-1
TGTGCCAGCAGCGCCGGGACTACCTCCTACAATGAGCAGTTCTTC
CASSAGTTSYNEQFF
>TRBD1|TRBV30|.|TRBJ2-7
TGTGCCTATTGGACAGGGGATTACGAGCAGTACTTC
CAYWTGDYEQYF
>.|TRBV6-5|.|TRBJ1-1
TGTGCCAGCAGTTACACCGGACCCCTCGGGGGGGAAGCTTTCTTT
CASSYTGPLGGEAFF
>.|TRBV27|few|TRBJ1-6
TGTGCCAGCAGTATGGTGTTGCGGGTTAATTCACCCCTCCACTTT
CASSMVLRVNSPLHF